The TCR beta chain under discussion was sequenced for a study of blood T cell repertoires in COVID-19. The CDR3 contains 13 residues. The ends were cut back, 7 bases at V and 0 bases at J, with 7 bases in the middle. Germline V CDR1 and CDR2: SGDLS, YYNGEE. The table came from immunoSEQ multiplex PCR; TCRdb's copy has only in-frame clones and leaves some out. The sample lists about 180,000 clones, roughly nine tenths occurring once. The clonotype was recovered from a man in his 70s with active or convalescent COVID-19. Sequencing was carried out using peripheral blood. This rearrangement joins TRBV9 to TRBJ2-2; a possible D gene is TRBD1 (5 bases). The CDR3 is CASETANTGELFF. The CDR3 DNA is TGTGCCAGCGAGACAGCGAACACCGGGGAGCTGTTTTTT.